The 27 T cell receptor beta chains below were found in one sample sequenced in a study of identical twins. MiXCR, applied by TCRdb to the 5' RACE reads, yields one record per CDR3 protein. The sample yields about 810,000 distinct CDR3 sequences, approximately 13% seen once. The sample was also reused in another study, on yellow fever vaccine responses in identical twins.

Material: PBMCs. These receptors all come from a woman between 18 and 29 years old in good health.

This clonotype was detected only a few times. The V call is TRBV6-1, the J call TRBJ1-2; the match to TRBD1 covers 8 bases. Trimming cost V 10 bases and J 8 bases; bases outside gene matches: 15. The CDR3 runs 14 residues. Germline V lookup: CDR1 MNHNS, CDR2 SASEGT. This CDR3 reads CATGQGKVSAGYTF. The CDR3 DNA reads TGTGCCACCGGACAGGGAAAAGTGTCGGCGGGCTACACCTTC.

The CDR3 DNA follows: TGCGCCAGCAGCTTAACAGGGAACCCCACGAACACTGAAGCTTTCTTT. Translation gives CASSLTGNPTNTEAFF. This chain connects TRBV5-1 to TRBJ1-1; a weak D match, TRBD1 (6 bases). CDR1 and CDR2 from the germline V gene are SGHRS and YFSETQ. Trimming removed 2 bases from V and 1 base from J, with 15 bases in between. The CDR3 spans 16 residues.

This clonotype has just a few counts. CDR3 DNA sequence: TGTGCCCTAAATGCCAAAGCGGTGAGCTCCTACGAGCAGTACTTC. It translates to CALNAKAVSSYEQYF. This chain connects TRBV10-3 to TRBJ2-7; a possible D gene is TRBD2 (5 bases). V was shortened by 11 bases and J by 0 bases, with 20 bases between the two germline ends. The CDR3 contains 15 residues. Germline V gives CDR1 ENHRY, CDR2 SYGVKD.

J is TRBJ1-1 and V is TRBV28; TRBD1 agrees at 7 bases. Germline V lookup: CDR1 MDHEN, CDR2 SYDVKM. This CDR3 region has 15 residues. Unmatched junction bases numbered 5, after V lost 4 bases and J lost 0 bases. The chain's CDR3 is CASSSSGQLNTEAFF. DNA for the CDR3: TGTGCCAGCAGTTCCTCGGGACAGTTGAACACTGAAGCTTTCTTT.

This clonotype was counted a few times. V gene TRBV6-5 combines with J gene TRBJ1-3; unclear D gene. This CDR3 spans 14 amino acids. V lost 2 bases to trimming and J lost 8 bases, with 13 bases between them. The germline gives CDR1 MNHEY, CDR2 SVGAGI. For the CDR3, the DNA is TGTGCCAGCAGTTACACGGGCCGCGGTCACACCATATATTTT. It specifies CASSYTGRGHTIYF.

The CDR3 sequence: CASSPRTGKETQYF. The CDR3 coding sequence is TGTGCCAGCAGCCCCCGGACAGGCAAGGAGACCCAGTACTTC. The chain uses TRBV11-3 and TRBJ2-5; TRBD1 aligns across 7 bases. The V gene end was trimmed by 5 bases and the J gene end by 5 bases; junction bases not matched to a gene: 8. Germline V gives CDR1 SGHNT, CDR2 YENEEA. This CDR3 has 14 residues.

This clonotype was counted a few times. The chain carries TRBV14 and TRBJ2-4; 8 bases are a match to TRBD1. V dropped 0 bases and J dropped 9; count of bases not matched to a gene: 4. The CDR3 is made up of 14 amino acids. CDR1 SGHDN and CDR2 FVKESK come from the germline V gene. The CDR3, as DNA: TGTGCCAGCAGCCAAGATCAGGGGGCGTCCATTCAGTACTTC. Its protein is CASSQDQGASIQYF.

The chain carries TRBV5-1 and TRBJ2-2, with D perhaps TRBD1 (5 bases). Between the trimmed V and J ends, which lost 4 bases and 1 base, there was a span of 11 bases. Germline V lookup: CDR1 SGHRS, CDR2 YFSETQ. The CDR3 has 15 amino acids. CDR3 DNA: TGCGCCAGCAGCGGCACTACAGGGAACACCGGGGAGCTGTTTTTT. It codes for CASSGTTGNTGELFF.

The chain links TRBV29-1 to TRBJ2-5; 11 bases line up with TRBD1. This CDR3 has 14 residues. V lost 6 bases and J lost 0; bases outside the gene matches: 3. Germline V lookup: CDR1 SQVTM, CDR2 ANQGSEA. CDR3 protein: CSVGTGGYQETQYF. The CDR3 nucleotides are TGCAGCGTCGGGACAGGGGGGTACCAAGAGACCCAGTACTTC.

J is TRBJ2-1 and V is TRBV20-1; a possible D gene is TRBD2 (6 bases). CDR3 length: 17 residues. V lost 5 bases, J lost 1 base, and 21 bases lay in between. The germline CDR1 and CDR2 sequences are DFQATT and SNEGSKA (reference sequence). CDR3 residues: CSALGAGPTGSYNEQFF. The CDR3 region has the DNA TGCAGTGCTCTTGGAGCGGGCCCAACGGGTTCCTACAATGAGCAGTTCTTC.

The chain joins TRBV4-2 to TRBJ2-7; D is possibly TRBD1 or TRBD2 (6 bases each). Germline V gene data show CDR1 as LGHNA and CDR2 as YNFKEQ. V lost 2 bases, J lost 3 bases, and 20 bases lay in between. The CDR3 spans 17 residues. The CDR3 loop reads CASSQLVAGGGDYEQYV. Here the CDR3 DNA reads TGTGCCAGCAGCCAACTAGTTGCAGGAGGGGGAGACTACGAGCAGTACGTC.

Concerning this clonotype itself: This clone may be a read error of a much larger clone one base away. The rearrangement joins TRBV12-3 or TRBV12-4 to TRBJ2-6; no reliable D call. Trimming pared 4 bases from V and 0 bases from J, leaving 4 bases between. The CDR3 length is 14 residues. The CDR3 coding sequence is TGTGCCAGCAGTTCCCGCTCTGGGGCCAACGTCCTGACTTTC. Translated: CASSSRSGANVLTF.

V usage is TRBV3-1 and J usage is TRBJ2-4; 10 nucleotides match TRBD2. Germline V gives CDR1 LGHDT, CDR2 YNNKEL (reference sequence). The CDR3 totals 16 residues. The junction had 11 bases not matched to a gene; V was cut back by 0 bases and J by 12 bases. As DNA, the CDR3 is TGTGCCAGCAGCCAAGATTGGGGACTAGCGCGAGAGAGTCAGTACTTC. Protein: CASSQDWGLARESQYF.

This clonotype was detected many times. The chain has TRBV28 and TRBJ2-5; 7 bases map to TRBD1. CDR3 length: 13 amino acids. J gave up 3 bases and V 3 bases, and 1 base lay outside the gene matches. CDR1 and CDR2 from the germline V gene are MDHEN and SYDVKM. CDR3 bases: TGTGCCAGCAGTTTGCAGGGGGAAGAGACCCAGTACTTC. This gives the protein CASSLQGEETQYF.

V is TRBV12-5 and J is TRBJ2-7, with D possibly matching TRBD2 (7 bases). Trimming left V 2 bases short and J 4 bases short, with 27 bases between. CDR1 and CDR2 (germline): LGHNT, FRNRAP. This CDR3 has 19 residues. CDR3 coding DNA: TGTGCTAGTGGTTTGCCATCACGGGGCCTCAGCGGGACACGATACGAGCAGTACTTC. Protein product: CASGLPSRGLSGTRYEQYF.

V and J are TRBV11-3 and TRBJ2-2; D perhaps matches TRBD2 (5 bases). V dropped 5 bases and J dropped 0 bases, with 13 bases sitting between them. The CDR3 spans 16 residues. Germline CDR1 reads SGHNT; CDR2 reads YENEEA. CDR3 sequence (DNA): TGTGCCAGCAGCAAAGCTCGGGGTTCGAACACCGGGGAGCTGTTTTTT. Amino acids: CASSKARGSNTGELFF. Full variable domain (remainder filled in from reference TRBV11-3 and TRBJ2-2): EAGVVQSPRYKIIEKKQPVAFWCNPISGHNTLYWYLQNLGQGPELLIRYENEEAVDDSQLPKDRFSAERLKGVDSTLKIQPAELGDSAVYLCASSKARGSNTGELFFGEGSRLTVL.

Only a few counts were recorded for this clonotype. This sequence joins TRBV4-2 and TRBJ2-3; 7 bases are a match to TRBD2. The CDR3 contains 18 residues. In germline, CDR1 is LGHNA, CDR2 YNFKEQ. With 0 bases clipped from V and 4 bases from J, the junction kept 13 bases outside the gene matches. This chain's CDR3 is CASSQELPGGSKADTQYF. The DNA of the CDR3 is TGTGCCAGCAGCCAAGAGTTGCCGGGAGGCTCTAAGGCAGATACGCAGTATTTT.

This rearrangement joins TRBV20-1 to TRBJ2-1; D unclear. V was pared by 3 bases and J by 6 bases, with 6 bases between. Germline loops: CDR1 DFQATT, CDR2 SNEGSKA (reference sequence). The CDR3 has 11 amino acids. The CDR3, as DNA: TGCAGTGCTAGTATAGGCAATGAGCAGTTCTTC. This gives the protein CSASIGNEQFF.

There are a few counts of this clonotype. The V call is TRBV3-1, the J call TRBJ2-1; D remains ambiguous. Germline V gene lookup returns CDR1 LGHDT and CDR2 YNNKEL (reference sequence). The CDR3 contains 14 residues. V was cut by 6 bases and J by 2 bases, with 11 bases left in between. The CDR3 reads CASSYIYPYNEQFF. In nucleotides, the CDR3 is TGTGCCAGCAGTTACATTTACCCCTACAATGAGCAGTTCTTC.

This clonotype showed up just a few times. The chain is built from TRBV6-1 and TRBJ2-7, with D perhaps TRBD1 or TRBD2 (6 bases each). The CDR3 runs 15 residues. From germline, CDR1 is MNHNS and CDR2 SASEGT. Deletions cut 6 bases from V and 4 bases from J, with 19 bases between. The CDR3 DNA is TGTGCCAGCAGAAAACAGGGAGGCGCGGGTTACGAGCAGTACGTC. Protein: CASRKQGGAGYEQYV.

The gene calls are TRBV11-2 and TRBJ2-7; D is undetermined. Germline CDR1 SGHAT, CDR2 FQNNGV. V lost 2 bases and J lost 7, with 9 bases in between. There are 12 residues in the CDR3. CDR3: CASSLIIGEQYV. CDR3 DNA sequence: TGTGCCAGCAGCTTAATTATCGGGGAGCAGTACGTC.

This rearrangement joins TRBV10-2 to TRBJ1-1; the D is unclear. The CDR3 contains 11 residues. Trimming stripped 7 bases from V and 2 bases from J, with 5 bases between. Germline lookup yields CDR1 WSHSY and CDR2 SAAADI. The DNA of the CDR3 is TGCGCCAGCAAGGTTAACACTGAAGCTTTCTTT. It encodes CASKVNTEAFF.

The genes are TRBV20-1 and TRBJ2-2; D may be TRBD1 (7 bases). Trimming took off 0 bases at V and 4 bases at J, with 21 bases between the two ends. From germline, CDR1 is DFQATT and CDR2 SNEGSKA (reference sequence). CDR3 length equals 18 residues. The CDR3 DNA reads as TGCAGTGCTAGAGATAACGATTTCAGGGGGGCCGGCACCGGGGAGCTGTTTTTT. Translation gives CSARDNDFRGAGTGELFF.

The table lists this clonotype with a few counts. The V and J genes are TRBV18 and TRBJ2-2; D ambiguous. CDR3 size: 15 residues. V lost 3 bases to trimming and J lost 4 bases, with 12 bases between them. CDR1 is KGHSH, CDR2 LQKENI, per germline. The CDR3 protein is CASSPQDDGTGELFF. In DNA form, the CDR3 reads TGTGCCAGCTCACCCCAGGATGATGGCACCGGGGAGCTGTTTTTT.

This clonotype appeared many times. This chain uses TRBV5-5 with TRBJ1-5; a weak D match, TRBD1 (5 bases). Trimming removed 4 bases from V and 7 bases from J, with 18 bases in between. The CDR3 is 15 amino acids. Per germline, CDR1 SGHKS and CDR2 YYEKEE (reference sequence). The DNA for the CDR3 is TGTGCCAGCAGCGCCGGGACGGCTGTCTTACAGCCCCAGCATTTT. Protein sequence: CASSAGTAVLQPQHF. Drawing the rest from reference TRBV5-5 and TRBJ1-5, the complete variable domain is DAGVTQSPTHLIKTRGQQVTLRCSPISGHKSVSWYQQVLGQGPQFIFQYYEKEERGRGNFPDRFSARQFPNYSSELNVNALLLGDSALYLCASSAGTAVLQPQHFGDGTRLSIL.

This clonotype was observed a few times. The J gene is TRBJ2-1, the V gene TRBV12-3 or TRBV12-4; D not resolved. The CDR3 extends over 13 amino acids. V was cut by 6 bases and J by 12 bases, with 18 bases left in between. CDR3 loop: CASSLETRLAQFF. CDR3 coding DNA: TGTGCCAGCAGCCTCGAAACTCGTTTGGCGCAGTTCTTC.

V usage is TRBV7-2 and J usage is TRBJ2-1, with 9 bases that match TRBD2. Germline CDR1 is SGHTA and CDR2 is FQGNSA. V lost 2 bases and J lost 3; bases outside the gene matches: 8. CDR3 length: 17 amino acids. In DNA form, the CDR3 reads TGTGCCAGCAGCTTAATGGGGCTAGCGGGGATCTACAATGAGCAGTTCTTC. Protein product: CASSLMGLAGIYNEQFF.